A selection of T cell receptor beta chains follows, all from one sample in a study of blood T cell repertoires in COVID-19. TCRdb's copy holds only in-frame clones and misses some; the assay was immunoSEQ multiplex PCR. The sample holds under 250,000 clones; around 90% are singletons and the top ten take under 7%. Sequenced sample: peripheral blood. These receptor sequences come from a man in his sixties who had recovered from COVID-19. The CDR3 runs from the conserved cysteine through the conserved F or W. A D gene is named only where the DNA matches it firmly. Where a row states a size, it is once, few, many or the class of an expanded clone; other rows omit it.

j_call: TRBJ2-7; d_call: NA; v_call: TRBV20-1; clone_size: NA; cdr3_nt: TGCAGTGCTAGTATCAGGGGAGTTCGGGAGCAGTACTTC; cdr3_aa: CSASIRGVREQYF
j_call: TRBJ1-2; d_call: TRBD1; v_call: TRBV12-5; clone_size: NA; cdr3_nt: TGTGCTAGTGGTAAACAACAGGGGACCTATGGCTACACCTTC; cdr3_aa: CASGKQQGTYGYTF
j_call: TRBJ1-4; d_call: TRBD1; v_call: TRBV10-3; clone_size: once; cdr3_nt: TGTGCCGCTGGGACAGGGGTGGATGAAAAACTGTTTTTT; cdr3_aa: CAAGTGVDEKLFF
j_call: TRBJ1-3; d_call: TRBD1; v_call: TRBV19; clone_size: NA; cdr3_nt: TGTGCCAGTAGTATTGACAGGGCGAGCTCTGGAAACACCATATATTTT; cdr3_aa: CASSIDRASSGNTIYF
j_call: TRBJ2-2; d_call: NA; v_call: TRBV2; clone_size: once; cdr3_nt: TGTGCCAGCGGGCAGGGTACGAATGGGGAGCTGTTTTTT; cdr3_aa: CASGQGTNGELFF
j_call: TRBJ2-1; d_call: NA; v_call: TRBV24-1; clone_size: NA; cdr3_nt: TGTGCCACCAGTGATTTAGGAGGGTTTAGTTCCAATGAGCAGTTCTTC; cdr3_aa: CATSDLGGFSSNEQFF
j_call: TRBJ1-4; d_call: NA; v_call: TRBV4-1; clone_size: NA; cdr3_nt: TGCGCCAACCGCGGGGGTTCGGGTAATGAAAAACTGTTTTTT; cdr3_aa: CANRGGSGNEKLFF
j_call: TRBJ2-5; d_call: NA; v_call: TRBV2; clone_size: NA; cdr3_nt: TGTGCCATTACCCCCGACTTGGTAGAGACCCAGTACTTC; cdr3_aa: CAITPDLVETQYF
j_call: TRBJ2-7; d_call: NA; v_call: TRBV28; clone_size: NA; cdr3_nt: TGTGCCAGCAGTCCGACCGGGAAGTTGGCCGAGCAGTACTTC; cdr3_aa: CASSPTGKLAEQYF
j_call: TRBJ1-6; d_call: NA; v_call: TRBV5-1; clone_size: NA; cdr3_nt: TGCGCCAGCAGCATAGGACTGACGGATTCACCCCTCCACTTT; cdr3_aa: CASSIGLTDSPLHF
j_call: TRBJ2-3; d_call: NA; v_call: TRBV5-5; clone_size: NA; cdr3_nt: TGTGCCAGCAGCCTTGGGACTAGCACAGATACGCAGTATTTT; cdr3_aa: CASSLGTSTDTQYF
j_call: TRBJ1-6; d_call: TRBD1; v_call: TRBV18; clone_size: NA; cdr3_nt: TGTGCCAGCTCACCAGTTGACAGGGGCTATAATTCACCCCTCCACTTT; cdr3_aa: CASSPVDRGYNSPLHF
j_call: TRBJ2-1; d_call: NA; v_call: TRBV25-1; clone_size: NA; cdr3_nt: TGTGCCAGCAGTGAATACTCCAATGAGCAGTTCTTC; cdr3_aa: CASSEYSNEQFF
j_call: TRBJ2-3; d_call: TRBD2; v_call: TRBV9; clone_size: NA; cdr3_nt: TGTGCCAGCAACCCAGCGGGGCGCACAGATACGCAGTATTTT; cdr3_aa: CASNPAGRTDTQYF
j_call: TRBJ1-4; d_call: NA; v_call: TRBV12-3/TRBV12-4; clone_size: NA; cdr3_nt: TGTGCCAGCAGGGGGACAGAAAAACTGTTTTTT; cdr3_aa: CASRGTEKLFF
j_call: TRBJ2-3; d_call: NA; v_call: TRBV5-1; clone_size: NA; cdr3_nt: TGCGCCAGCAGCTTGGACACCCGCACAGATACGCAGTATTTT; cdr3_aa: CASSLDTRTDTQYF
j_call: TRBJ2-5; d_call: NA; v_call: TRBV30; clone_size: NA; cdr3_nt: TGTGCCCGAGGGAGATCCGGCGAGACCCAGTACTTC; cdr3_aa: CARGRSGETQYF
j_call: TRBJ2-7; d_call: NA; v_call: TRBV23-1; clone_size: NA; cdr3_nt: TGCGCCAGCAGTCATCAGGGGGGCTACGAGCAGTACTTC; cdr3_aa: CASSHQGGYEQYF
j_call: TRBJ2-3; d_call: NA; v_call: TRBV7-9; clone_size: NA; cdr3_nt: TGTGCCAGCAGCTTAGCCGGAGCTAGCACAGATACGCAGTATTTT; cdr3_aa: CASSLAGASTDTQYF
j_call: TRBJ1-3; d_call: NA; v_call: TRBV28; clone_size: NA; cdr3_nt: TGTGCCAGCAGTTCAGGACAGAGTTCCTCTGGAAACACCATATATTTT; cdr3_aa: CASSSGQSSSGNTIYF
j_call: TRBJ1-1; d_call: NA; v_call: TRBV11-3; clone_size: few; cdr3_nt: TGTGCCAGCAGCTCCGGGGGAGAAGCTTTCTTT; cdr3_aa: CASSSGGEAFF
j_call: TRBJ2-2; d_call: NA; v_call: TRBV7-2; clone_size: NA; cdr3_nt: TGTGCCAGCAACAGGGTCACCGGGGAGCTGTTTTTT; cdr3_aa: CASNRVTGELFF
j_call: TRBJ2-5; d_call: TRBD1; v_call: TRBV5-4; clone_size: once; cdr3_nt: TGTGCCAGCAGCTTGGCAGGGGGCCAAGAGACCCAGTACTTC; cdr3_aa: CASSLAGGQETQYF
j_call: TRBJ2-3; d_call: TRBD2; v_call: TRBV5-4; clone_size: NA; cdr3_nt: TGTGCCAGCTTGGTTCGGGGGGGCACAGATACGCAGTATTTT; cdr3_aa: CASLVRGGTDTQYF
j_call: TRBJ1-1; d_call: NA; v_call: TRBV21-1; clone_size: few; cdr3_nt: TGTGCCAGCAGCGCCGCCGGGGGACAGGCCTTGAACACTGAAGCTTTCTTT; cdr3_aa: CASSAAGGQALNTEAFF
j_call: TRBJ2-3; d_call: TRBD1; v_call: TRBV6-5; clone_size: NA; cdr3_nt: TGTGCCAGCAGTTACTCTGACAGGGCTAGCACAGATACGCAGTATTTT; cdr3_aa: CASSYSDRASTDTQYF
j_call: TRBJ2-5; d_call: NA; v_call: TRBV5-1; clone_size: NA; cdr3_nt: TGCGCCAGCAGCTTGGGCGGCAGCCAGGGGGAGACCCAGTACTTC; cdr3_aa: CASSLGGSQGETQYF
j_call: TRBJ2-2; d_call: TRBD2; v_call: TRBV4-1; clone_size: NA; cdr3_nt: TGCGCCAGCAGCCAAGCCGGCGGGGGTGACGCCGGGGAGCTGTTTTTT; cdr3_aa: CASSQAGGGDAGELFF
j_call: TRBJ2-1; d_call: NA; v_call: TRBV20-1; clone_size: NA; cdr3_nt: TGCAGTGCCGCCAGCAATGAGCAGTTCTTC; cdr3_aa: CSAASNEQFF
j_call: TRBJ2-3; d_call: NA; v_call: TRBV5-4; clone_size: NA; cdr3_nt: TGTGCCAGCAGCCCTTACAAGGATACGCAGTATTTT; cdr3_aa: CASSPYKDTQYF
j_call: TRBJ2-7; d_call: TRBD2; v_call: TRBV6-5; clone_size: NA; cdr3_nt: TGTGCCAGCAAAAGGACTAGCTGGTACGAGCAGTACTTC; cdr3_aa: CASKRTSWYEQYF
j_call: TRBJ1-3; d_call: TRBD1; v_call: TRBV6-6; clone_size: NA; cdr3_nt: TGTGCCAGCAGCACCAGCACAGGGGCATCTGGAAACACCATATATTTT; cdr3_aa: CASSTSTGASGNTIYF
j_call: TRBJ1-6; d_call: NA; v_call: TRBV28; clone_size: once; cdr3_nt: TGTGCCAGCAGTGGTACAGGGCGCGGTTCACCCCTCCACTTT; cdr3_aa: CASSGTGRGSPLHF
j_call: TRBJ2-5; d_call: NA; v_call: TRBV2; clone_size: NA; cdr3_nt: TGTGCCAGTTCCCTAAGTAAAGAGACCCAGTACTTC; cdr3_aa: CASSLSKETQYF
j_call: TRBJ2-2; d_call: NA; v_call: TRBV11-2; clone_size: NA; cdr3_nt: TGTGCCAGCAGCAACGAGGGAAACACCGGGGAGCTGTTTTTT; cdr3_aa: CASSNEGNTGELFF
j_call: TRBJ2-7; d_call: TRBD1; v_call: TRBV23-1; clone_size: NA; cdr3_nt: TGCGCCAGCAGTCAATCCCGGGACAGGGGGCCCTACGAGCAGTACTTC; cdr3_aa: CASSQSRDRGPYEQYF
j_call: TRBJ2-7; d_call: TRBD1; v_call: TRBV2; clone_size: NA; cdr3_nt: TGTGCCAGCAGTGAAGTTTTCCAGGGGGCCGAGCAGTACTTC; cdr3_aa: CASSEVFQGAEQYF
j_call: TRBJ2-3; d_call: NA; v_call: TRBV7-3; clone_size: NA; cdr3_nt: TGTGCCAGCAGCCCAGGGCCCCGCGAGGTAGATACGCAGTATTTT; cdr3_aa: CASSPGPREVDTQYF
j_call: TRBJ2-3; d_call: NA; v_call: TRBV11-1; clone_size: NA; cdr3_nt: TGTGCCAGCAGCTTCTATGGGGCCACAGATACGCAGTATTTT; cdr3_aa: CASSFYGATDTQYF
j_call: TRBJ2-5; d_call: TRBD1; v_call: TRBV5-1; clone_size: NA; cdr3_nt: TGCGCCAGCAGCTTGGCCAATACAGGGGGCTGGGAGACCCAGTACTTC; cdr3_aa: CASSLANTGGWETQYF
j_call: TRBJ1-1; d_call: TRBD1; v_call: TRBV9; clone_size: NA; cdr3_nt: TGTGCCAGCAGCGCCCGAGGAGGGACAGAACCGAACACTGAAGCTTTCTTT; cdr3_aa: CASSARGGTEPNTEAFF
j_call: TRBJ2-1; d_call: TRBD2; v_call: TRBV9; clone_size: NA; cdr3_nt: TGTGCCAGCAGCGAGACTAGCGGGAGGATTAATGAGCAGTTCTTC; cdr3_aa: CASSETSGRINEQFF
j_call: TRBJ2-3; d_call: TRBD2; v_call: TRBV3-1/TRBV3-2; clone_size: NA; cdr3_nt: TGTGCCAGCAGCCAAGGAACTAGCGGATACACAGATACGCAGTATTTT; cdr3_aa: CASSQGTSGYTDTQYF
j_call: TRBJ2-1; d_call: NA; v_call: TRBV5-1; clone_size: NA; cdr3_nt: TGCGCCAGCAGTCAAGTTCCCAGCTCCTACAATGAGCAGTTCTTC; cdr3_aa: CASSQVPSSYNEQFF
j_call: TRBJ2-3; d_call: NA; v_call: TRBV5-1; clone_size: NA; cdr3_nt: TGCGCCAGCAGCTTAATCACCAGCGCAACTAGCACAGATACGCAGTATTTT; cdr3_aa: CASSLITSATSTDTQYF
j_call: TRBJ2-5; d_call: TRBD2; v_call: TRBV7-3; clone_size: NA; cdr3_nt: TGTGCCAGCAGCTTAGCGGGAGAGCGCGAGACCCAGTACTTC; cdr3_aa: CASSLAGERETQYF